This is a list of T cell receptor beta chains from one sample in a study of blood T cell repertoires in COVID-19. Produced via immunoSEQ multiplex PCR; TCRdb's table is partial and in-frame only. Among around 330,000 clones listed, 88% were seen once. Material for sequencing was peripheral blood. The receptors come from a woman younger than 45 with COVID-19, enrolled during active disease. Each CDR3 is given with its conserved first and last residue. The D gene is left open where the match is weak. Size values are once, few and many counts, or a class for expanded clones, and some rows have none.

cdr3_aa: CASSDLGGLPYGYTF; d_call: -; clone_size: -; v_call: TRBV2
cdr3_aa: CASSSRDRASGNTIYF; d_call: TRBD1; clone_size: -; v_call: TRBV27
cdr3_aa: CASSLTKDRAGQPQHF; d_call: TRBD1; clone_size: -; v_call: TRBV18
cdr3_aa: CASSPDRAPNQPQHF; d_call: TRBD1; clone_size: -; v_call: TRBV27
cdr3_aa: CASSLGGLNEKLFF; d_call: -; clone_size: -; v_call: TRBV7-2
cdr3_aa: CASSSWGGLTSTDTQYF; d_call: -; clone_size: -; v_call: TRBV5-1
cdr3_aa: CASSLWGGEQYF; d_call: -; clone_size: -; v_call: TRBV13
cdr3_aa: CAWGLQGNQPQHF; d_call: -; clone_size: once; v_call: TRBV30
cdr3_aa: CASTRRSRENTEAFF; d_call: -; clone_size: -; v_call: TRBV4-1
cdr3_aa: CASSSGQTYGYTF; d_call: TRBD1; clone_size: -; v_call: TRBV5-1
cdr3_aa: CASSQVGSKPYNEQFF; d_call: -; clone_size: -; v_call: TRBV3-1/TRBV3-2
cdr3_aa: CASSFSPDRVNSPLHF; d_call: TRBD1; clone_size: -; v_call: TRBV5-1
cdr3_aa: CASSFEWGANTEAFF; d_call: -; clone_size: few; v_call: TRBV5-1
cdr3_aa: CASSWDRGDTEAFF; d_call: TRBD1; clone_size: -; v_call: TRBV5-1
cdr3_aa: CASSYGQGAIGGYTF; d_call: TRBD1; clone_size: -; v_call: TRBV11-3
cdr3_aa: CASSSQQGFNYGYTF; d_call: -; clone_size: -; v_call: TRBV7-6
cdr3_aa: CASSLGTALTEAFF; d_call: -; clone_size: -; v_call: TRBV5-1
cdr3_aa: CAISESRGGPYEQYF; d_call: -; clone_size: -; v_call: TRBV10-3
cdr3_aa: CASSFSNYGYTF; d_call: -; clone_size: few; v_call: TRBV12-3/TRBV12-4
cdr3_aa: CASRPIKHRNEKLFF; d_call: -; clone_size: -; v_call: TRBV28
cdr3_aa: CATSRTYNEKLFF; d_call: -; clone_size: -; v_call: TRBV15
cdr3_aa: CASTRTGVETQYF; d_call: TRBD1; clone_size: -; v_call: TRBV6-5
cdr3_aa: CASSLRGGRSYNEQFF; d_call: -; clone_size: -; v_call: TRBV7-8
cdr3_aa: CASSPPAGTLDSPLHF; d_call: -; clone_size: -; v_call: TRBV19
cdr3_aa: CASSTLGGSSYNEQFF; d_call: TRBD2; clone_size: -; v_call: TRBV19
cdr3_aa: CASSTPKGGFTGELFF; d_call: TRBD1; clone_size: once; v_call: TRBV4-3
cdr3_aa: CASSFRGNQPQHF; d_call: -; clone_size: -; v_call: TRBV19
cdr3_aa: CASSWETVMQTQYF; d_call: -; clone_size: -; v_call: TRBV7-9
cdr3_aa: CASSLEGNEQFF; d_call: -; clone_size: -; v_call: TRBV5-6
cdr3_aa: CASSPSGGHTEAFF; d_call: -; clone_size: -; v_call: TRBV18
cdr3_aa: CASSPRAGTGDEKLFF; d_call: TRBD1; clone_size: -; v_call: TRBV25-1
cdr3_aa: CASSPWRGYQETQYF; d_call: -; clone_size: -; v_call: TRBV3-1/TRBV3-2
cdr3_aa: CAWSVRASGTLNTEAFF; d_call: -; clone_size: few; v_call: TRBV30
cdr3_aa: CASSSGSGLSLDTQYF; d_call: -; clone_size: -; v_call: TRBV7-3
cdr3_aa: CASSYSTDQPQHF; d_call: -; clone_size: -; v_call: TRBV6-6
cdr3_aa: CASSQDRGSYNEQFF; d_call: TRBD1; clone_size: -; v_call: TRBV16
cdr3_aa: CAGEAMGGYTF; d_call: -; clone_size: -; v_call: TRBV2
cdr3_aa: CASSLGQVYGYTF; d_call: -; clone_size: -; v_call: TRBV5-6
cdr3_aa: CASSMGLNTEAFF; d_call: -; clone_size: -; v_call: TRBV19
cdr3_aa: CASSLQGPQGGSPLHF; d_call: -; clone_size: -; v_call: TRBV2
cdr3_aa: CASSPRQGEAFF; d_call: -; clone_size: -; v_call: TRBV7-2
cdr3_aa: CASSPGGGWKETQYF; d_call: TRBD2; clone_size: -; v_call: TRBV6-5
cdr3_aa: CASSFLRQRNEKLFF; d_call: -; clone_size: -; v_call: TRBV28
cdr3_aa: CASSPAPPGFIVNTEAFF; d_call: -; clone_size: -; v_call: TRBV11-2
cdr3_aa: CASSLMGQVSAYEQYF; d_call: TRBD1; clone_size: -; v_call: TRBV7-2
cdr3_aa: CASSPFTTTGDTGELFF; d_call: -; clone_size: -; v_call: TRBV18